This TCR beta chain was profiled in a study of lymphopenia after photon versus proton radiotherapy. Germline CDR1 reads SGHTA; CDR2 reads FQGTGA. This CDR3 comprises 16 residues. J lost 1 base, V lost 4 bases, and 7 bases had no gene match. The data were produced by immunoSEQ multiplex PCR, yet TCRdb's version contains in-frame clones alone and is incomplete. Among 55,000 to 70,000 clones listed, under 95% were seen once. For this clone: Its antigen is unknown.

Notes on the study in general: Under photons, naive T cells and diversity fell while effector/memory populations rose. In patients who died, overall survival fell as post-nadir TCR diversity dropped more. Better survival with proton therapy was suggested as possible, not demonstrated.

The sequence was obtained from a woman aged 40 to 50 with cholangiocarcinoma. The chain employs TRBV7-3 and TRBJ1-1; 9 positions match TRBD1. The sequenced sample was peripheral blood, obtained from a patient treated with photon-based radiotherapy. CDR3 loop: CASSYTGGWENTEAFF. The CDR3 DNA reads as TGTGCCAGCAGCTACACAGGGGGCTGGGAGAACACTGAAGCTTTCTTT. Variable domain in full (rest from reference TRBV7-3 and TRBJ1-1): GAGVSQTPSNKVTEKGKYVELRCDPISGHTALYWYRQSLGQGPEFLIYFQGTGAADDSGLPNDRFFAVRPEGSVSTLKIQRTERGDSAVYLCASSYTGGWENTEAFFGQGTRLTVV.